One and the same sample provided the 21 T cell receptor beta chains below, sequenced in a study of T-cell memory formation after mild COVID-19. One entry per CDR3 protein, called by TCRdb with MiXCR from the 5' RACE reads. The data show about 350,000 distinct CDR3 sequences, with roughly an eighth seen just once and 22% held by the top ten. Sequences were obtained from PBMCs or a T cell subset sorted from them (not recorded which). These receptors were collected from a man aged 18-30 years who had mild COVID-19 (a few samples of this study predate the infection). Cell type and time point are not known.

The chain has TRBV7-9 and TRBJ1-4; no firm D call. The CDR3 spans 12 residues. Trimming pared 8 bases from V and 7 bases from J, leaving 11 bases between. CDR1 and CDR2 from the germline V gene are SEHNR and FQNEAQ (reference sequence). CDR3 sequence: CASGSTAEKLFF. The CDR3 DNA sequence: TGTGCCAGCGGGTCGACGGCTGAAAAACTGTTTTTT.

This clonotype was counted only a few times. The CDR3 region is CASKSYVGSGGDLTGELFF. CDR3 DNA sequence: TGTGCCAGCAAAAGTTACGTTGGTAGCGGGGGGGACCTCACCGGGGAGCTGTTTTTT. The rearrangement uses TRBV4-2 and TRBJ2-2; 11 nucleotides line up with TRBD2. This CDR3 contains 19 residues. V lost 7 bases, J lost 4 bases, and 17 bases stayed unmatched. In germline, CDR1 is LGHNA, CDR2 YNFKEQ.

This clonotype was observed a single time. The V call is TRBV5-1, the J call TRBJ2-5; D is possibly TRBD2 (6 bases). This CDR3 contains 15 residues. CDR1 SGHRS and CDR2 YFSETQ come from the germline V gene. V lost 2 bases to trimming and J lost 5 bases, with 16 bases between them. The CDR3 DNA reads as TGCGCCAGCAGCTTAGGATCGGGGGTGAGGGAGACCCAGTACTTC. This gives the protein CASSLGSGVRETQYF.

This clonotype has a count of ten or more. The CDR3 DNA reads TGTGCCAGCAGCTTAGGGAGGCGGGGGAGTTCGTATTTT. Its translation is CASSLGRRGSSYF. V is TRBV7-2 and J is TRBJ2-3; 7 bases are shared with TRBD2. With 1 base clipped from V and 14 bases from J, the junction kept 9 bases outside the gene matches. The CDR3 contains 13 residues. CDR1 SGHTA and CDR2 FQGNSA come from the germline V gene. Full variable domain (outside the CDR3, taken from reference TRBV7-2 and TRBJ2-3): GAGVSQSPSNKVTEKGKDVELRCDPISGHTALYWYRQSLGQGLEFLIYFQGNSAPDKSGLPSDRFSAERTGGSVSTLTIQRTQQEDSAVYLCASSLGRRGSSYFGPGTRLTVL.

This clonotype was seen a few times. The rearrangement joins TRBV6-5 to TRBJ2-7; 10 positions agree with TRBD2. With 6 bases clipped from V and 5 bases from J, the junction kept 7 bases outside the gene matches. The CDR3 loop spans 14 amino acids. CDR1 is MNHEY and CDR2 is SVGAGI in the germline V gene. Here the CDR3 reads CASRGGLALHEQYF. The CDR3 coding sequence is TGTGCCAGCAGAGGGGGACTAGCGTTACACGAGCAGTACTTC.

The chain uses TRBV5-8 and TRBJ2-3; 8 bases align to TRBD2. V trimming: 3 bases; J trimming: 5 bases; junction bases outside the gene matches: 5. Germline assignment: CDR1 SGHTS and CDR2 YDEGEE. This CDR3 has 14 amino acids. The CDR3 DNA follows: TGTGCCAGCAGCTCGGGGGGGCTCATAGATACGCAGTATTTT. Its protein product is CASSSGGLIDTQYF.

The chain couples TRBV5-1 to TRBJ1-4; TRBD1 might be the D (5 bases). V was trimmed by 0 bases and J by 7 bases, leaving 13 bases between them. CDR1 and CDR2 from the germline V gene are SGHRS and YFSETQ. CDR3 size: 15 residues. For the CDR3, the DNA is TGCGCCAGCAGCTTGGACGACAGCAAAAGTGAAAAACTGTTTTTT. Encoded protein: CASSLDDSKSEKLFF.

Remarks on this clonotype: At one end the junction does not follow the germline gene, possibly because of a read error. This chain joins TRBV18 and TRBJ1-5; D gene unclear. The CDR3 length is 13 residues. Germline-derived CDR1 and CDR2 are KGHSH and LQKENI. CDR3 nucleotides: TGTGCCAGCTCACCACGAACGAATCAGCCCAAGCATTTT. Protein: CASSPRTNQPKHF.

This clonotype has at least ten counts. This sequence joins TRBV23-1 and TRBJ1-1, with TRBD1 matching 8 bases. TRBV23-1 is placed among ORFs of uncertain function. J lost 5 bases, V lost 4 bases, and 9 bases had no gene match. The CDR3 covers 15 residues. CDR3 protein: CASSPPDRVETEAFF. The CDR3 DNA reads TGCGCCAGCAGTCCCCCGGACAGGGTCGAAACTGAAGCTTTCTTT.

The chain carries TRBV12-3 or TRBV12-4 and TRBJ2-5; 11 nucleotides line up with TRBD2. The V segment lost 3 bases and the J segment 5 bases; nucleotides outside the gene matches: 5. CDR3 length equals 15 residues. The CDR3 is CASSFTSGGEETQYF. CDR3 in DNA: TGTGCCAGCAGTTTCACTAGCGGGGGCGAGGAGACCCAGTACTTC.

This clonotype was recorded at least ten times. The V and J genes are TRBV7-6 and TRBJ2-3; D is possibly TRBD2 (5 bases). V was pared by 2 bases and J by 3 bases, with 9 bases between. The CDR3 spans 14 residues. Germline assignment: CDR1 SGHVS and CDR2 FNYEAQ. CDR3 in DNA: TGTGCCAGCAGCTTACTAGCCGGAACAGATACGCAGTATTTT. It codes for CASSLLAGTDTQYF.

J is TRBJ1-1 and V is TRBV3-1; no clear D. The CDR3 contains 14 residues. The germline CDR1 and CDR2 sequences are LGHDT and YNNKEL (reference sequence). V dropped 0 bases and J dropped 1 base, with 6 bases sitting between them. The CDR3 sequence: CASSQDGWNTEAFF. The DNA for the CDR3 is TGTGCCAGCAGCCAAGATGGTTGGAACACTGAAGCTTTCTTT. Looking up the rest from reference TRBV3-1 and TRBJ1-1 gives the full variable domain: DTAVSQTPKYLVTQMGNDKSIKCEQNLGHDTMYWYKQDSKKFLKIMFSYNNKELIINETVPNRFSPKSPDKAHLNLHINSLELGDSAVYFCASSQDGWNTEAFFGQGTRLTVV.

This clonotype was recorded at least ten times. The V and J genes are TRBV2 and TRBJ2-7, with D possibly TRBD1 on 6 matching bases. The CDR3 totals 13 residues. The germline gives CDR1 SNHLY, CDR2 FYNNEI. V was clipped by 8 bases and J by 0 bases, with 11 bases between them. The CDR3 spells CASADRRSYEQYV. The DNA for the CDR3 is TGTGCCAGCGCAGACAGGCGCTCCTACGAGCAGTACGTC.

This clonotype was seen a handful of times. The rearrangement joins TRBV7-2 to TRBJ1-6; D not resolved. This CDR3 contains 12 residues. The germline V and J ends were trimmed by 8 bases and 7 bases, with 9 bases remaining between them. Germline CDR1 is SGHTA and CDR2 is FQGNSA. This CDR3 is CASGDRNSPLHF. CDR3 bases: TGTGCCAGCGGGGATCGGAATTCACCCCTCCACTTT.

This clonotype was counted between two and nine times. The chain has TRBV27 and TRBJ1-5; D call uncertain. CDR3 length equals 13 residues. The V gene's germline CDR1 is MNHEY and CDR2 SMNVEV (reference sequence). V was shortened by 4 bases and J by 7 bases, with 11 bases between the two germline ends. CDR3 nucleotide sequence: TGTGCCAGCAGTTGGCGGCGGGAGCAGCCCCAGCATTTT. It translates to CASSWRREQPQHF.

This clonotype has more than one count but fewer than ten. V and J are TRBV6-2 or TRBV6-3 and TRBJ2-7; weak D call: TRBD2 (6 bases). CDR3 size: 15 residues. Germline values: CDR1 MNHEY, CDR2 SVGEGT. Between the trimmed V and J ends, which lost 0 bases and 6 bases, there was a span of 15 bases. CDR3 residues: CASSYSLGGVSEQYF. Written as DNA, the CDR3 is TGTGCCAGCAGTTACTCATTGGGGGGAGTTTCCGAGCAGTACTTC.

This clonotype was found a few times. V and J are TRBV4-2 and TRBJ1-5; D remains unclear. The CDR3 extends over 17 amino acids. Trimming pared 0 bases from V and 0 bases from J, leaving 12 bases between. Germline assignment: CDR1 LGHNA and CDR2 YNFKEQ. The CDR3 nucleotides are TGTGCCAGCAGCCAAGAGGCCAGGACTTATAGCAATCAGCCCCAGCATTTT. As protein: CASSQEARTYSNQPQHF.

V usage is TRBV7-9 and J usage is TRBJ2-2, with D possibly being TRBD2 (5 bases). V lost 5 bases to trimming and J lost 1 base, with 14 bases between them. Germline V lookup: CDR1 SEHNR, CDR2 FQNEAQ (reference sequence). This CDR3 contains 16 residues. The CDR3 loop is CASSSGGGWNTGELFF. As DNA, the CDR3 is TGTGCCAGCAGCAGCGGCGGAGGATGGAACACCGGGGAGCTGTTTTTT.

This clonotype was seen only a few times. J is TRBJ2-1 and V is TRBV27, with a possible D match to TRBD1 (6 bases). V lost 1 base to trimming and J lost 8 bases, with 18 bases between them. CDR3 length: 16 residues. Germline V gene sequence: CDR1 MNHEY, CDR2 SMNVEV (reference sequence). Here the CDR3 reads CASSLWAGDRSDEQFF. Written as DNA, the CDR3 is TGTGCCAGCAGTTTATGGGCAGGGGATCGGTCCGATGAGCAGTTCTTC.

The rearrangement links TRBV18 to TRBJ2-7; D is possibly TRBD1 or TRBD2 (6 bases each). The CDR3 sequence is 15 residues long. Per the germline V gene, CDR1 is KGHSH and CDR2 is LQKENI. The V end lost 1 base, the J end lost 2 bases, and 12 bases lay between the germline ends. Here the CDR3 reads CASSPRGTQAYEQYF. The CDR3 nucleotides read TGTGCCAGCTCACCACGCGGGACACAAGCCTACGAGCAGTACTTC.

The chain couples TRBV6-5 to TRBJ2-7, with D perhaps TRBD1 (6 bases). With 4 bases removed from V and 3 bases from J, the gap between germline ends came to 16 bases. This CDR3 comprises 15 residues. Germline V gene sequence: CDR1 MNHEY, CDR2 SVGAGI. The CDR3 bases are TGTGCCAGCAGTTTACGGCCCAGGGGTGTCTACGAGCAGTACTTC. Its protein product is CASSLRPRGVYEQYF.